This TCR beta chain emerged from a study of blood T cell repertoires in COVID-19. Study background: T cells, B-cell-depleted T cells, or PBMCs supplied cDNA or gDNA.

This clone showed up just a few times. Authors' data handling: Counts of nucleated cells, estimated from reference gene primer amplification, were obtained. Here immunoSEQ multiplex PCR was the method, and the copy in TCRdb shows in-frame clones only, minus some. The DNA gave D and trimming, while V, J and clone size come from that table. Here the sample spans approximately 210,000 clones, approximately 90% being singletons. Germline V gene data show CDR1 as SGHKS and CDR2 as YYEKEE (reference sequence). The CDR3 extends over 12 amino acids. The V end lost 3 bases, the J end lost 10 bases, and 13 bases lay between the germline ends.

The TCR sequence derives from a man aged 35-49 years with acute or convalescent COVID-19. J is TRBJ1-1 and V is TRBV5-5, with D unclear. Sequencing used peripheral blood. Here the CDR3 reads CASSSGPVGAFF. The CDR3 DNA is TGTGCCAGCAGCTCTGGGCCAGTTGGAGCTTTCTTT.